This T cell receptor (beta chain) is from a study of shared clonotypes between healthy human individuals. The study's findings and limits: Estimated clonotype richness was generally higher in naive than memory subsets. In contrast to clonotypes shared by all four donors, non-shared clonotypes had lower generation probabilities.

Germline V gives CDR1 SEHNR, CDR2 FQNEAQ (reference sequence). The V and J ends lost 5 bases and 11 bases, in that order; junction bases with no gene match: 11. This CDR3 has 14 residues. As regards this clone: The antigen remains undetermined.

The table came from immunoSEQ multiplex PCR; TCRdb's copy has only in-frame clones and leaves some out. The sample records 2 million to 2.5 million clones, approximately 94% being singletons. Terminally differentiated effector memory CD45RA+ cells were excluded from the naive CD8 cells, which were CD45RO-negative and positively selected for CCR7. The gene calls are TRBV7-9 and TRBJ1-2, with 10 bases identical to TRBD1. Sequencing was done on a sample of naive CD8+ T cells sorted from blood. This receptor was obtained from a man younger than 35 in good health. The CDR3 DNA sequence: TGTGCCAGCAGCCTGGGGACAGGGGCCTTGGGGTACACCTTC. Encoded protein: CASSLGTGALGYTF.